The rows below give T cell receptor beta chains drawn from one sample of a study of T cell repertoires in breast cancer. TCRdb reprocessed the emulsion pairing reads with MiXCR, giving one entry per CDR3 protein. The sample contains nearly 40,000 distinct CDR3 sequences, about 50% of which appear only once. Sequencing was performed on CD8+ T cells. These receptors all come from a pool of human donors with breast cancer or a healthy control (not recorded which). The CDR3 runs from the conserved cysteine through the conserved F or W. The order of the fields is CDR3 protein, CDR3 DNA, D gene, V gene, clone size, J gene. The D gene is left open where the match is weak. Only some rows state a clone size, as once, few, many or a class for expanded clones.

CAALGLAGDEQYF,TGTGCCGCGTTAGGACTAGCGGGAGATGAGCAGTACTTC,TRBD2,TRBV10-2,NA,TRBJ2-7
CASSYMDRPDEKLFF,TGTGCCAGCAGTTACATGGACAGGCCGGATGAAAAACTGTTTTTT,TRBD1,TRBV6-2/TRBV6-3,NA,TRBJ1-4
CSARSVQAQIQPQHF,TGCAGTGCTAGAAGTGTACAGGCGCAAATTCAGCCCCAGCATTTT,NA,TRBV20-1,NA,TRBJ1-5
CASSHFKTSGLNTEAFF,TGTGCCAGCAGCCATTTCAAGACGTCAGGCCTGAACACTGAAGCTTTCTTT,NA,TRBV7-9,NA,TRBJ1-1
CSATDRWGESQNTEAFF,TGCAGTGCTACAGATCGGTGGGGGGAGTCTCAGAACACTGAAGCTTTCTTT,NA,TRBV20-1,NA,TRBJ1-1
CASSLLGTSGSGEQFF,TGTGCCAGCAGCTTATTAGGGACTAGCGGGAGTGGTGAGCAGTTCTTC,TRBD2,TRBV7-2,NA,TRBJ2-1
CVSSVLGVNEQFF,TGTGTTAGCAGTGTCCTAGGAGTCAATGAGCAGTTCTTC,NA,TRBV2,once,TRBJ2-1
CASSEGSQGTEAFF,TGCGCCAGCAGTGAAGGCAGCCAGGGGACTGAAGCTTTCTTT,NA,TRBV10-1,NA,TRBJ1-1
CASSPTGENTEAFF,TGTGCCAGCAGCCCTACCGGGGAGAACACTGAAGCTTTCTTT,NA,TRBV5-6,NA,TRBJ1-1
CSAGNTEAFF,TGCAGTGCTGGGAACACTGAAGCTTTCTTT,NA,TRBV20-1,NA,TRBJ1-1
CASSLSGHEAFF,TGCGCCAGCAGCTTGAGTGGCCACGAAGCTTTCTTT,NA,TRBV5-1,NA,TRBJ1-1
CASSDRDRDFRQPQHF,TGTGCCAGCAGCGATCGGGACAGGGATTTCAGACAGCCCCAGCATTTT,TRBD1,TRBV7-2,NA,TRBJ1-5
CRDRDRVNGELFF,TGCAGGGACCGGGACAGGGTTAACGGGGAGCTGTTTTTT,TRBD1,TRBV29-1,NA,TRBJ2-2
CASSSLAGLYNEQFF,TGTGCCAGCAGTTCCCTAGCGGGACTCTACAATGAGCAGTTCTTC,TRBD2,TRBV28,NA,TRBJ2-1
CASSLRREQGGYTF,TGTGCCAGCAGCTTAAGGAGGGAACAAGGTGGCTACACCTTC,NA,TRBV7-9,few,TRBJ1-2
CASSTPGTAGQPQHF,TGTGCCAGTAGTACCCCCGGGACCGCGGGGCAGCCCCAGCATTTT,NA,TRBV19,NA,TRBJ1-5
CASSLRGRETQYF,TGTGCCAGCAGCTTAAGGGGGAGAGAGACCCAGTACTTC,NA,TRBV7-9,few,TRBJ2-5
CASSSLAGGPGDTQYF,TGTGCCAGCAGCTCACTAGCGGGAGGGCCGGGAGATACGCAGTATTTT,TRBD2,TRBV9,NA,TRBJ2-3
CASSPNGGYGYTF,TGTGCCAGCAGCCCCAATGGGGGCTATGGCTACACCTTC,NA,TRBV3-1,NA,TRBJ1-2
CASSGGRRETQYF,TGCGCCAGCAGTGGGGGCCGTCGGGAGACCCAGTACTTC,NA,TRBV10-1,many,TRBJ2-5
CASSLGLTHTEAFF,TGTGCCAGCAGCCTAGGGCTGACCCACACTGAAGCTTTCTTT,NA,TRBV9,NA,TRBJ1-1
CASSILQGSTEAFF,TGTGCTAGTAGTATACTCCAGGGGAGCACTGAAGCTTTCTTT,NA,TRBV19,once,TRBJ1-1
CASSIGQRNTEAFF,TGTGCCAGCAGTATTGGACAGAGGAACACTGAAGCTTTCTTT,NA,TRBV12-3/TRBV12-4,NA,TRBJ1-1
CGARVESGADTQYF,TGCGGTGCTAGAGTGGAGTCGGGCGCCGATACACAGTATTTT,NA,TRBV20-1,once,TRBJ2-3
CAISESPSGSSTDTQYF,TGTGCCATCAGTGAGTCCCCTAGCGGGAGTAGCACAGATACGCAGTATTTT,TRBD2,TRBV10-3,NA,TRBJ2-3
CASSMPGTGSNQPQHF,TGTGCCAGCAGTATGCCCGGGACAGGGAGCAATCAGCCCCAGCATTTT,TRBD1,TRBV12-3/TRBV12-4,NA,TRBJ1-5
CASSLRAPYNEQFF,TGTGCCAGCAGTTTACGAGCTCCCTACAATGAGCAGTTCTTC,NA,TRBV27,NA,TRBJ2-1
CASSQGTGPASSGANVLTF,TGTGCCAGCAGCCAAGGGACAGGGCCGGCAAGCTCTGGGGCCAACGTCCTGACTTTC,TRBD1,TRBV3-1,NA,TRBJ2-6
CASSSDGRGGQYF,TGTGCCAGCAGCTCCGACGGACGCGGCGGGCAGTACTTC,NA,TRBV5-6,NA,TRBJ2-7
CSASWTYNEKLFF,TGCAGTGCTAGCTGGACCTATAATGAAAAACTGTTTTTT,NA,TRBV20-1,few,TRBJ1-4
CAHCGQQNTEAFF,TGTGCCCATTGCGGGCAGCAGAACACTGAAGCTTTCTTT,NA,TRBV30,NA,TRBJ1-1
CASSLRQGGNYGYTF,TGTGCCAGCAGTTTAAGACAGGGAGGTAACTATGGCTACACCTTC,TRBD1,TRBV27,NA,TRBJ1-2
CSASGERGREYEQYF,TGCAGTGCGTCTGGGGAGAGGGGGCGCGAGTACGAGCAGTACTTC,TRBD1,TRBV20-1,many,TRBJ2-7
CASRGTGTAEQYF,TGTGCCAGCAGAGGGACAGGGACAGCCGAGCAGTACTTC,TRBD1,TRBV6-2/TRBV6-3,NA,TRBJ2-7
CASSFLDRLNTEAFF,TGTGCCAGCAGCTTCCTAGACAGGCTAAACACTGAAGCTTTCTTT,NA,TRBV7-9,NA,TRBJ1-1
CASKRQGYNQPQHF,TGTGCCAGCAAGCGACAGGGATACAATCAGCCCCAGCATTTT,TRBD1,TRBV27,many,TRBJ1-5
CSARGALEAYGYTF,TGCAGTGCCAGGGGGGCCCTTGAGGCCTATGGCTACACCTTC,TRBD1,TRBV20-1,NA,TRBJ1-2
CSARIGTVFYEQYF,TGCAGTGCCCGGATCGGGACAGTTTTTTACGAGCAGTACTTC,TRBD1,TRBV20-1,NA,TRBJ2-7
CASRVAGGNTGELFF,TGTGCCAGCAGGGTAGCGGGGGGGAACACCGGGGAGCTGTTTTTT,TRBD2,TRBV28,few,TRBJ2-2
CASSSNTEAFF,TGTGCCAGCTCGTCCAACACTGAAGCTTTCTTT,NA,TRBV18,NA,TRBJ1-1
CAREAAGGSYNEQFF,TGTGCCAGAGAAGCGGCGGGGGGGTCCTACAATGAGCAGTTCTTC,TRBD2,TRBV2,NA,TRBJ2-1
CASSLQQGSYNEQFF,TGTGCCAGCAGCTTACAACAGGGGTCCTACAATGAGCAGTTCTTC,TRBD1,TRBV7-6,few,TRBJ2-1
CASSYSHRGSSYEQYF,TGTGCCAGCAGTTACTCGCACAGGGGGAGCTCCTACGAGCAGTACTTC,TRBD1,TRBV6-5,NA,TRBJ2-7
CASSLSFGGTSEETQYF,TGTGCCAGCAGTTTATCATTTGGGGGGACTAGCGAAGAGACCCAGTACTTC,TRBD2,TRBV27,NA,TRBJ2-5
CASSLRGALHF,TGTGCCAGCAGCCTAAGGGGGGCCCTCCACTTT,NA,TRBV7-2,few,TRBJ1-6
CASGLLSNEQFF,TGTGCCAGCGGCCTCCTTTCCAATGAGCAGTTCTTC,NA,TRBV14,NA,TRBJ2-1
CASSLANANEQFF,TGCGCCAGCAGCTTGGCCAACGCCAATGAGCAGTTCTTC,NA,TRBV5-1,NA,TRBJ2-1